A selection of T cell receptor beta chains follows, all from one sample in a study of T cell responses to AZD1222 COVID-19 vaccine. Method: immunoSEQ multiplex PCR; TCRdb's copy keeps in-frame clones and lacks some. The data contain about 120,000 clones, more than 85% of them singletons. The sample consisted of peripheral blood, taken 28 days after the second AZD1222 dose. The receptor source for this set is an adult who received the AZD1222 COVID-19 vaccine. CDR3s include the opening cysteine and the closing phenylalanine or tryptophan. D genes are given only for firm matches. Clone size appears in some rows only: once, few, many, or a class for an expanded clone.

v_call	clone_size	d_call	j_call	cdr3_aa	cdr3_nt
TRBV2	.	.	TRBJ2-7	CASGSTGYEQYF	TGTGCCAGCGGTTCAACGGGCTACGAGCAGTACTTC
TRBV7-8	.	TRBD1	TRBJ1-5	CASNPQGNSNQPQHF	TGTGCCAGCAATCCACAGGGGAATAGCAATCAGCCCCAGCATTTT
TRBV5-1	.	TRBD1	TRBJ2-7	CASSFWTGGQYEQYF	TGCGCCAGCAGCTTCTGGACAGGGGGCCAGTACGAGCAGTACTTC
TRBV7-8	once	TRBD2	TRBJ2-7	CASSSLLAGSYEQYF	TGTGCCAGCAGCTCTTTGCTAGCGGGGTCCTACGAGCAGTACTTC
TRBV10-2	.	TRBD1	TRBJ1-2	CASQRGQQVGYTF	TGCGCCAGCCAGAGGGGACAGCAGGTTGGCTACACCTTC
TRBV5-4	.	.	TRBJ2-1	CASSYNSWEQFF	TGTGCCAGCAGCTACAATAGCTGGGAGCAGTTCTTC
TRBV7-8	.	.	TRBJ1-5	CASSLAGFSSNQPQHF	TGTGCCAGCAGCTTAGCGGGCTTCTCCAGCAATCAGCCCCAGCATTTT
TRBV23-1	once	TRBD1	TRBJ1-3	CASSQHRGQGGNTIYF	TGCGCCAGCAGTCAGCACAGGGGGCAAGGTGGAAACACCATATATTTT
TRBV6-5	.	TRBD1	TRBJ1-3	CASSFDRASNTIYF	TGTGCCAGCAGCTTCGACAGGGCATCAAACACCATATATTTT
TRBV29-1	.	TRBD2	TRBJ2-5	CSVGTSGWTQYF	TGCAGCGTGGGGACTAGCGGGTGGACCCAGTACTTC